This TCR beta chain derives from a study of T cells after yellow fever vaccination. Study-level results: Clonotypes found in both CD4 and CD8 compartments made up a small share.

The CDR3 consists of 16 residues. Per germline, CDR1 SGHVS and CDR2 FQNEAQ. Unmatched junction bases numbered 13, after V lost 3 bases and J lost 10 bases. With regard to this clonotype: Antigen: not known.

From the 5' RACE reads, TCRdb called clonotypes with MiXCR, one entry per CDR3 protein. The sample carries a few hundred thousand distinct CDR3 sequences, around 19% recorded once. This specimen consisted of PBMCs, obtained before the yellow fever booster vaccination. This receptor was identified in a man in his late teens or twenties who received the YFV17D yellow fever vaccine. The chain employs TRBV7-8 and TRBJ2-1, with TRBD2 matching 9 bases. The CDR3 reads CASSLTLSGGIWEQFF. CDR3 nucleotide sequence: TGTGCCAGCAGCTTGACACTTAGCGGGGGAATCTGGGAGCAGTTCTTC.